The 21 T cell receptor beta chains given below trace back to one sample, sequenced in a study of blood T cells in healthy people across ages. Next came a second PCR, run for roughly 6 to 11 cycles, which used a sample-barcoded 5' primer along with a J-beta primer mix. Via MiXCR, TCRdb re-called the 5' RACE reads, giving one row per CDR3 protein. The sample yields hundreds of thousands of distinct CDR3 sequences, less than 40% seen once. What was sequenced was blood. The origin of the receptors is a woman older than 75 in good health.

This clonotype occurred many times. The junction does not match germline at one end; this may be a read error. J is TRBJ2-5 and V is TRBV7-8; D unclear. The CDR3 loop spans 13 amino acids. Germline CDR1 and CDR2: SGHVS and FQNEAQ. The CDR3 DNA sequence: TGTGCCAGCAGTTTAGGTAGCCAAGAGACCCAGTACTTC. Translation gives CASSLGSQETQYF.

This clonotype has ten or more counts. The chain couples TRBV3-1 to TRBJ2-1; 9 positions match TRBD1. The CDR3 consists of 16 residues. Germline CDR1 and CDR2: LGHDT and YNNKEL (reference sequence). The ends lost 4 bases at V and 0 bases at J; junction bases unmatched: 4. DNA of the CDR3: TGTGCCAGCAGCCCTGAGGGACAGGGCTCCTACAATGAGCAGTTCTTC. It specifies CASSPEGQGSYNEQFF.

V is TRBV4-1 and J is TRBJ2-5; TRBD2 might be the D (6 bases). The J call is doubtful: the DNA matches TRBJ2-7 better. The CDR3 runs to 15 residues. Germline CDR1 reads MGHRA; CDR2 reads YSYEKL. CDR3 in DNA: TGCGCCAGCAGCCAAGGTCGCACGGGGGCCTACGAGCAGTACTTC. It specifies CASSQGRTGAYEQYF.

Notes on this clonotype: This could be a read error, since a much larger clone is one nucleotide away. The chain carries TRBV6-5 and TRBJ1-1, with D perhaps matching TRBD1 (6 bases). CDR3 length: 17 amino acids. V was pared by 2 bases and J by 3 bases, with 19 bases between. The germline V gene encodes CDR1 MNHEY and CDR2 SVGAGI. CDR3 sequence: CASSYRGGSWGDTEAFF. The CDR3 region has the DNA TGTGCCAGCAGTTACCGGGGGGGCAGTTGGGGAGACACTGAAGCTTTCTTT.

In this sample, this clonotype turned up many times. CDR3 bases: TGTGCCAGCAGCCAAGACAAGGGGGCGCGCCAAGAGACCCAGTACTTC. Protein sequence: CASSQDKGARQETQYF. V is TRBV3-1 and J is TRBJ2-5; 7 bases line up with TRBD1. CDR3 length equals 16 residues. CDR1 is LGHDT, CDR2 YNNKEL, per germline (reference sequence). With 0 bases clipped from V and 1 base from J, the junction kept 5 bases outside the gene matches.

This clonotype was counted between two and nine times. This chain connects TRBV6-1 to TRBJ1-5, with no clear D. V dropped 6 bases and J dropped 0 bases, with 9 bases sitting between them. Germline V gives CDR1 MNHNS, CDR2 SASEGT. The CDR3 has 14 amino acids. CDR3 protein: CASRRVDSNQPQHF. Written as DNA, the CDR3 is TGTGCCAGCAGGAGGGTGGATAGCAATCAGCCCCAGCATTTT.

A word on this clonotype: Sequence at one end of the junction differs from germline and may be a read error. This chain connects TRBV7-2 to TRBJ1-4; no firm D call. This CDR3 has 16 residues. Germline V gives CDR1 SGHTA, CDR2 FQGNSA. The CDR3 nucleotides read TGTGCCGGCAGCCCTCGTGGTTGGGGTCCTGATGAAAAACTGTTTTTT. Amino acid sequence: CAGSPRGWGPDEKLFF.

This chain links TRBV20-1 with TRBJ2-6, with D tentatively TRBD2 (5 bases). The V gene lost 6 bases and the J gene lost 2 bases, with 11 bases spanning the gap. This CDR3 is 14 amino acids long. Germline V gene lookup returns CDR1 DFQATT and CDR2 SNEGSKA (reference sequence). The CDR3 DNA sequence: TGCAGTGCCGACCCGGGAACTGGGGCCAACGTCCTGACTTTC. Translated: CSADPGTGANVLTF.

Ten or more counts support this clonotype. CDR3 sequence (DNA): TGTGCCAGCAGCCGAGGACAATCCTACGAGCAGTACTTC. Translated, it gives CASSRGQSYEQYF. The rearrangement joins TRBV2 to TRBJ2-7; D may be TRBD1 (5 bases). The V end was cut by 6 bases, the J end by 1 base, with 10 bases between. From germline, CDR1 is SNHLY and CDR2 FYNNEI. The CDR3 extends over 13 amino acids.

This clonotype was seen more than once but under ten times. A much larger clone is a single base away; this may be a read error. The V and J genes are TRBV5-1 and TRBJ2-5; tentative D call: TRBD1 (6 bases). The germline V and J ends were trimmed by 4 bases and 11 bases, with 21 bases remaining between them. The CDR3 contains 14 residues. The germline CDR1 and CDR2 sequences are SGHRS and YFSETQ. The CDR3 sequence: CASSRDQGNNEQYF. The CDR3 DNA sequence: TGCGCCAGCAGCCGGGACCAGGGGAACAATGAGCAGTACTTC. Full variable domain (outside the CDR3, taken from reference TRBV5-1 and TRBJ2-5): KAGVTQTPRYLIKTRGQQVTLSCSPISGHRSVSWYQQTPGQGLQFLFEYFSETQRNKGNFPGRFSGRQFSNSRSEMNVSTLELGDSALYLCASSRDQGNNEQYFGPGTRLLVL.

This clonotype came up many times. The CDR3, as DNA: TGTGCCAGCAGCTTCCGGGGAGCCGGATACCAGCCCCAGCATTTT. Translated, it gives CASSFRGAGYQPQHF. The rearrangement uses TRBV5-6 and TRBJ1-5, with D uncertain. CDR3 length: 15 amino acids. V lost 2 bases and J 7 bases, leaving 16 bases between the germline ends. Germline V gives CDR1 SGHDT, CDR2 YYEEEE.

Ten or more counts support this clonotype. The DNA for the CDR3 is TGCGCCAGCAGCTTCGGGACTAAAGTTGCCCGAGATACGCAGTATTTT. It translates to CASSFGTKVARDTQYF. V is TRBV5-1 and J is TRBJ2-3; the match to TRBD2 covers 7 bases. CDR1 and CDR2 (germline): SGHRS, YFSETQ. This CDR3 is 16 amino acids long. After removal of 2 bases from V and 5 bases from J, the junction contained 11 bases not matched to a gene. The full variable domain, its missing parts supplied by reference TRBV5-1 and TRBJ2-3, is KAGVTQTPRYLIKTRGQQVTLSCSPISGHRSVSWYQQTPGQGLQFLFEYFSETQRNKGNFPGRFSGRQFSNSRSEMNVSTLELGDSALYLCASSFGTKVARDTQYFGPGTRLTVL.

This clonotype was detected many times. This chain connects TRBV5-1 to TRBJ2-7; 7 bases are a match to TRBD2. Germline assignment: CDR1 SGHRS and CDR2 YFSETQ. CDR3 size: 14 residues. V lost 4 bases, J lost 3 bases, and 7 bases stayed unmatched. The CDR3 DNA reads as TGCGCCAGCAGCCACCGGGAGGCGGACTACGAGCAGTACTTC. Residues: CASSHREADYEQYF. The full variable domain, in which reference TRBV5-1 and TRBJ2-7 provide the parts outside the CDR3, is KAGVTQTPRYLIKTRGQQVTLSCSPISGHRSVSWYQQTPGQGLQFLFEYFSETQRNKGNFPGRFSGRQFSNSRSEMNVSTLELGDSALYLCASSHREADYEQYFGPGTRLTVT.

Remarks on this clonotype: A much larger clone is a single base away; this may be a read error. This CDR3 fails to terminate in the conserved phenylalanine or tryptophan, so it likely reflects a read error. The rearrangement uses TRBV6-4 and TRBJ1-2; D possibly corresponds to TRBD1 (6 bases). The germline CDR1 and CDR2 sequences are MRHNA and SNTAGT. With 8 bases removed from V and 4 bases from J, the gap between germline ends came to 8 bases. CDR3 size: 11 residues. The CDR3 sequence is CASRDIYGYTV. Written as DNA, the CDR3 is TGTGCCAGCCGGGACATCTATGGCTACACCGTC.

This clonotype was counted once. One base away lies a much larger clone, so this may be a sequencing read error. The chain recombines TRBV12-3 or TRBV12-4 with TRBJ1-2; D unresolved. The CDR3 contains 16 residues. The V end was cut by 5 bases, the J end by 0 bases, with 16 bases between. The CDR3 coding sequence is TGTGCCAGCAGTCCCGGCGAGAGCCCGACTAACTATGGCTACACCTTC. Protein sequence: CASSPGESPTNYGYTF.

The rearrangement uses TRBV10-3 and TRBJ2-7; TRBD2 agrees at 9 bases. The trim removed 10 bases at V and 2 bases at J, leaving 9 bases unmatched. This CDR3 region has 14 residues. The germline V gene encodes CDR1 ENHRY and CDR2 SYGVKD. The CDR3 bases are TGTGCCACCCAGAAGACTAGCGGACCCTACGAGCAGTACTTC. Translation: CATQKTSGPYEQYF.

The chain has TRBV12-3 or TRBV12-4 and TRBJ2-3; D is uncertain. V shed 6 bases and J shed 3 bases, with 19 bases lying between them. This CDR3 has 16 amino acids. The CDR3 sequence: CASRTGRAKLTDTQYF. The CDR3 DNA follows: TGTGCCAGCAGGACCGGACGAGCCAAGTTGACAGATACGCAGTATTTT.

There are a few counts of this clonotype. A much larger clone differs by one base, so this may be a read error. CDR3 DNA: TGTGCCAGCAGTTACTCAACGACCACCGGACAGGCCAGCTACGGCTACACCTTC. Its protein product is CASSYSTTTGQASYGYTF. The rearrangement uses TRBV6-5 and TRBJ1-2, with 7 bases matching TRBD1. V gave up 0 bases and J gave up 8 bases; unmatched junction bases: 18. The CDR3 totals 18 residues. Germline lookup yields CDR1 MNHEY and CDR2 SVGAGI.

The sample holds many counts of this clonotype. J is TRBJ2-7 and V is TRBV7-9, with D perhaps matching TRBD1 (6 bases). The germline V gene encodes CDR1 SEHNR and CDR2 FQNEAQ (reference sequence). V lost 2 bases and J 0 bases, leaving 14 bases between the germline ends. The CDR3 totals 16 residues. The CDR3 DNA is TGTGCCAGCAGCTTATCAAAGACAGGTCCCTCCTACGAGCAGTACTTC. Amino acid sequence: CASSLSKTGPSYEQYF. Combining the CDR3 with reference TRBV7-9 and TRBJ2-7 gives the whole variable domain DTGVSQNPRHKITKRGQNVTFRCDPISEHNRLYWYRQTLGQGPEFLTYFQNEAQLEKSRLLSDRFSAERPKGSFSTLEIQRTEQGDSAMYLCASSLSKTGPSYEQYFGPGTRLTVT.

This clonotype was observed many times. The V and J genes are TRBV6-5 and TRBJ2-7; TRBD2 aligns across 11 bases. The CDR3 has 15 residues. Germline CDR1 MNHEY, CDR2 SVGAGI. The ends lost 6 bases at V and 2 bases at J; junction bases unmatched: 6. The CDR3 reads CASRKELAGAYEQYF. The CDR3, as DNA: TGTGCCAGCAGAAAGGAACTAGCGGGGGCCTACGAGCAGTACTTC.

This clonotype was counted many times. This sequence joins TRBV13 and TRBJ1-6; the D gene is possibly TRBD1 (5 bases). The germline V gene encodes CDR1 PRHDT and CDR2 FYEKMQ (reference sequence). The CDR3 loop spans 17 amino acids. V lost 1 base to trimming and J lost 2 bases, with 12 bases between them. CDR3 DNA: TGTGCCAGCAGCTTAGATGGAGCAGGGACCTATAATTCACCCCTCCACTTT. Its translation: CASSLDGAGTYNSPLHF.